This T cell receptor (beta chain) was obtained from a study of blood T cell repertoires in COVID-19. The wider study: From the United States, Italy and Spain came samples of acute and convalescent COVID-19. PBMCs, B-cell-depleted T cells, or T cells provided the cDNA or gDNA that made up the material.

A few counts support this clone. In the original workflow: Reference gene primer amplification gave nucleated cell count estimates. TCRdb keeps only in-frame clones here, not all; method: immunoSEQ multiplex PCR. That table furnishes V, J and clone size, whereas the DNA furnished D and trimming. The data show about 8,000 clones, with roughly 80% seen just once and about a third held by the top ten. The CDR3 totals 16 residues. Trimming stripped 6 bases from V and 7 bases from J, with 19 bases between. Germline V CDR1 and CDR2: WSHSY, SAAADI. Sequencing was performed on peripheral blood. V gene TRBV10-2 combines with J gene TRBJ1-6, with unresolved D. The receptor comes from a human donor in a cohort sampled during active COVID-19. CDR3 protein: CASSPGGMIRNSPLHF. Written as DNA, the CDR3 is TGCGCCAGCAGCCCGGGAGGGATGATTAGAAATTCACCCCTCCACTTT.